This T cell receptor (beta chain) was sequenced for a study of CXCR3-negative and CXCR3-positive naive CD8 T cells. Of note for this clonotype: The target antigen is unknown.

Each CD8+ T cell subset was flow-sorted in triplicate. Every sort contained 300,000 cells. Naive CD8+ T cells had a CD45RO-CCR7+CD27+CD95- phenotype. Whole-study results and caveats: Naive cells that were CXCR3-negative or CXCR3-positive used TRBV-TRBJ genes alike, while memory cells diverged.

The authors made the TRB cDNA libraries by 5' RACE using UMI labels. TCRdb reworked the 5' RACE reads into one entry per CDR3 protein, no DNA. In all, the sample yields 65,000 to 85,000 distinct CDR3 sequences. Input material: naive CXCR3- CD8+ T cells from blood. Subset denoted: CD45RO-CCR7+CD27+CD95- naive CD8+ T cells lacking CXCR3 (TNR3-). This receptor was identified in a human donor in good health. Some clones in this sample may be carry-over from other donors' samples.

The CDR3 loop reads CASSFQGTSYEQYF. The chain uses TRBV28 and TRBJ2-7; the TCRdb call, TRBD1, lacks DNA for checking. Germline loops: CDR1 MDHEN, CDR2 SYDVKM. The CDR3 loop spans 14 amino acids.